The 2 T cell receptor beta chains given below trace back to one sample, sequenced in a study of T cells in localized non-small cell lung cancer. This table comes from immunoSEQ multiplex PCR, and its TCRdb copy is limited to in-frame clones, with some not included. The profile shows 30,000 to 40,000 clones, about 80% of them singletons. The specimen comprised peripheral blood, sampled before any cancer treatment. All receptors come from a male donor at least 60 years old with stage II squamous cell lung carcinoma.

The chain couples TRBV6-5 to TRBJ1-1; D is unclear. Trimming removed 4 bases from V and 7 bases from J, with 10 bases in between. The CDR3 spans 12 residues. In germline, CDR1 is MNHEY, CDR2 SVGAGI. The CDR3 bases are TGTGCCAGCAGTTCTCCGGGTCGTGAAGCTTTCTTT. Encoded protein: CASSSPGREAFF.

The chain employs TRBV7-8 and TRBJ2-1; 9 nucleotides agree with TRBD1. Per the germline V gene, CDR1 is SGHVS and CDR2 is FQNEAQ. With 1 base clipped from V and 4 bases from J, the junction kept 5 bases outside the gene matches. The CDR3 contains 16 residues. This CDR3 is CASSLGGQGGYNEQFF. The CDR3 nucleotides are TGTGCCAGCAGCTTAGGGGGACAGGGAGGATACAATGAGCAGTTCTTC.